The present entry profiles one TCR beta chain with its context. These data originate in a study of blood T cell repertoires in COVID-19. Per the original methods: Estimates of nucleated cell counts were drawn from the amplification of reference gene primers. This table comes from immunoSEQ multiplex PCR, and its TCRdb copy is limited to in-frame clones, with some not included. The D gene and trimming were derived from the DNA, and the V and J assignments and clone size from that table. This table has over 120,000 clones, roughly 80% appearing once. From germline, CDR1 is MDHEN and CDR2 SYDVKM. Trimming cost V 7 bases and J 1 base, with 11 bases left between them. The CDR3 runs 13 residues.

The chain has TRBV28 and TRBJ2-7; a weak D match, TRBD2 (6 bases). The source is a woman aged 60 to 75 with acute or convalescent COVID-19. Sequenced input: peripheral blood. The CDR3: CASTSGLSYEQYF. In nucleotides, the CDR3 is TGTGCCAGCACCTCGGGACTTTCCTACGAGCAGTACTTC.